This is a list of T cell receptor beta chains from one sample in a study of T-cell reconstitution after alpha-beta-depleted transplantation in children. TCRdb processed the PCR reads anew with MiXCR; each CDR3 protein has one entry. This sample has some 390,000 distinct CDR3 sequences; around 21% occur once, and the top ten carry over 3.5%. The sample here was PBMCs from the stem cell graft donor, taken from the stem cell graft. These TCRs come from a human donor who donated a stem cell graft to a child with acute myeloid leukemia. The CDR3 runs from the conserved cysteine through the conserved F or W. A D gene is named only where the DNA matches it firmly. Clone size appears in some rows only: once, few, many, or a class for an expanded clone.

clone_size d_call j_call v_call cdr3_nt cdr3_aa
many TRBD1 TRBJ2-7 TRBV20-1 TGCAGTGCTAGTTTGGGGACAGACTCCTACGAGCAGTACTTC CSASLGTDSYEQYF
few NA TRBJ2-1 TRBV20-1 TGCGGAGCGGAACTCTACAATGAGCAGTTCTTC CGAELYNEQFF
many TRBD2 TRBJ2-7 TRBV28 TGTGCCAGCAGTTTATTAGGACTAGCGGGAGAGGGATACGAGCAGTACTTC CASSLLGLAGEGYEQYF
many NA TRBJ1-2 TRBV20-1 TGCAGTGCTAGAGATCCAGGGCGCTCTTATGGCTACACCTTC CSARDPGRSYGYTF
NA NA TRBJ1-1 TRBV20-1 TGCAGTGCTCAGAAAGGGCAGATAAACACTGAAGCTTTCTTT CSAQKGQINTEAFF
NA TRBD2 TRBJ2-7 TRBV7-2 TGTGCCAGCAGCCCCTGGACTAGCGGCCCCTACGAGCAGTACTTC CASSPWTSGPYEQYF
many TRBD1 TRBJ2-7 TRBV12-3/TRBV12-4 TGTGCCAGTACAGGGGATTCGGGGTCCTACGAGCAGTACTTC CASTGDSGSYEQYF
few TRBD2 TRBJ2-1 TRBV9 TGTGCCAGCAGCGTAGACAGCGGGAGCTCCTACAATGAGCAGTTCTTC CASSVDSGSSYNEQFF
few NA TRBJ2-3 TRBV4-3 TGCGCCAGCAGCCAATCCGGGACAAGTAGCACAGATACGCAGTATTTT CASSQSGTSSTDTQYF
NA NA TRBJ2-1 TRBV6-2/TRBV6-3 TGTGCCAGCAGTTATAGGGGATACAATGAGCAGTTCTTC CASSYRGYNEQFF
few NA TRBJ2-7 TRBV7-6 TGTGCCAGCAGCCACCGGGAGTCCTACGAGCAGTACTTC CASSHRESYEQYF
few NA TRBJ2-7 TRBV27 TGTGCCAGCAGTTTTGCCAGAACCTACGAGCAGTACTTC CASSFARTYEQYF
NA TRBD1 TRBJ2-6 TRBV25-1 TGTGCCAGCAGTGAATATGGGGACAGGATCTCTGGGGCCAACGTCCTGACTTTC CASSEYGDRISGANVLTF
many NA TRBJ2-3 TRBV5-1 TGCGCCAGCAGCTTGGATGGAGATACGCAGTATTTT CASSLDGDTQYF
many NA TRBJ2-3 TRBV7-6 TGTGCCAGCAGCTTATGGGGGGACACAGATACGCAGTATTTT CASSLWGDTDTQYF
many NA TRBJ2-1 TRBV5-1 TGCGCCAGCAGCTTGGGACAGCACAATGAGCAGTTCTTC CASSLGQHNEQFF
NA TRBD1 TRBJ2-5 TRBV11-2 TGTGCCAGCAGGACCGTGACAGGGGTGCGAGAGACCCAGTACTTC CASRTVTGVRETQYF
few TRBD2 TRBJ2-7 TRBV24-1 TGTGCCACCAGTGATTTGCGGGGGGGACTCTACGAGCAGTACTTC CATSDLRGGLYEQYF
few TRBD2 TRBJ2-1 TRBV4-1 TGCGCCAGCAGTCGTGTGACTAGCGCGACCAATGAGCAGTTCTTC CASSRVTSATNEQFF
NA NA TRBJ2-4 TRBV15 TGTGCCACCAGCAGGACCGACGTGGGGCTAGCCAAAAACATTCAGTACTTC CATSRTDVGLAKNIQYF